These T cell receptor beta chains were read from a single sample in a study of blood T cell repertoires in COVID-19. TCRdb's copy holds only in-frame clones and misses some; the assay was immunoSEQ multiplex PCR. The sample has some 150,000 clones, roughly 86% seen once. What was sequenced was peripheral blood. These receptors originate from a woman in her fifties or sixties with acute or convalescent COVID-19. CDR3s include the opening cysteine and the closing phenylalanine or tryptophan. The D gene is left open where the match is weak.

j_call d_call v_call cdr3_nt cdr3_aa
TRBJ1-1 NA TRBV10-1 TGCGCCAGCAGCCGAGGGGGATTCGCGATGAACACTGAAGCTTTCTTT CASSRGGFAMNTEAFF
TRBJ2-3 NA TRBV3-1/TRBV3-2 TGTGCCAGCAGCCCCGAAGATGCACCGGGGTCCGAGGGCCGCACAGATACGCAGTATTTT CASSPEDAPGSEGRTDTQYF
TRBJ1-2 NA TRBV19 TGTGCCAGTAGTATTATGGCAGGGGTAGCATATGGCTACACCTTC CASSIMAGVAYGYTF
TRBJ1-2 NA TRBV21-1 TGTGCCAGCAGCAAAGAGGGGTCTAATGGCTACACCTTC CASSKEGSNGYTF
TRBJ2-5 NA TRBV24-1 TGTGCCACCAGTGATCCTCGAGTTCAAGAGACCCAGTACTTC CATSDPRVQETQYF
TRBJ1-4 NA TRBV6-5 TGTGCCAGCACGAGAGGCAGCGCCGGGGAAAAACTGTTTTTT CASTRGSAGEKLFF
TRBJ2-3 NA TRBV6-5 TGTGCCAGCAGTTACCACAGGGTGGACCTAGATACGCAGTATTTT CASSYHRVDLDTQYF
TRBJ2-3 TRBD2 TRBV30 TGTGCCTGGAGCGACTCAAGACTAGCGGGGAGGACAGATACGCAGTATTTT CAWSDSRLAGRTDTQYF
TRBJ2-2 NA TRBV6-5 TGTGCCAGCCTATCGTTGGGCGCCGGGGAGCTGTTTTTT CASLSLGAGELFF
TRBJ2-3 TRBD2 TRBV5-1 TGCGCCAGCAGCTACCTTTCTCGGGAGGTGACCACAGATACGCAGTATTTT CASSYLSREVTTDTQYF
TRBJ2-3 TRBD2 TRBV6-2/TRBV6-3 TGTGCCAGCAGTCGGAGAGCGGGAGGGGGGCCAGATACGCAGTATTTT CASSRRAGGGPDTQYF